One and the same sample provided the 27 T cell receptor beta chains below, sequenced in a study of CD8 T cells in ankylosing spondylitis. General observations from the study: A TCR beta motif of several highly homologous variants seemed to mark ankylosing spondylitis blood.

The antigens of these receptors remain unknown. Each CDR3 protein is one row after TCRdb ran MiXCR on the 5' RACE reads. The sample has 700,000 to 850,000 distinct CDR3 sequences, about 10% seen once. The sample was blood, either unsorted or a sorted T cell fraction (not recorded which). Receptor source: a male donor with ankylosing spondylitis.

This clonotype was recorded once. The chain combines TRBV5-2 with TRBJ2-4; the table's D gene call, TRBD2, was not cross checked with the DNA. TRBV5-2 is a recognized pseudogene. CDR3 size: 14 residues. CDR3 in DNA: TGTGCCAGCGGCCCGGGGCTCGGGGAAAACATTCAGTACTTC. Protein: CASGPGLGENIQYF.

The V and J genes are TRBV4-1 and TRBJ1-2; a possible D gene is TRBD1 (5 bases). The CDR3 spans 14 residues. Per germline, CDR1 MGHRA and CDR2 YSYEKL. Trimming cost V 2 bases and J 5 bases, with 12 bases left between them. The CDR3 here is CASSQPGLIYGYTF. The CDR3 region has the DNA TGCGCCAGCAGCCAACCGGGACTGATTTATGGCTACACCTTC.

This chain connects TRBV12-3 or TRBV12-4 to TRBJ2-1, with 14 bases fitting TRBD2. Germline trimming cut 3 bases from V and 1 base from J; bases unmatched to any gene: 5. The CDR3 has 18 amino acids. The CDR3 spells CASSFGTSGSRSYNEQFF. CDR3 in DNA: TGTGCCAGCAGTTTCGGGACTAGCGGGAGTAGGTCCTACAATGAGCAGTTCTTC.

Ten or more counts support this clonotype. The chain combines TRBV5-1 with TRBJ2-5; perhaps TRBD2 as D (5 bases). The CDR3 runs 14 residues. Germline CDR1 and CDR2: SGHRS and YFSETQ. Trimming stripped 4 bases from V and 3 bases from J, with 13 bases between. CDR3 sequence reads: CASSPRTSEETQYF. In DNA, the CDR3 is TGCGCCAGCAGCCCACGCACTAGTGAAGAGACCCAGTACTTC.

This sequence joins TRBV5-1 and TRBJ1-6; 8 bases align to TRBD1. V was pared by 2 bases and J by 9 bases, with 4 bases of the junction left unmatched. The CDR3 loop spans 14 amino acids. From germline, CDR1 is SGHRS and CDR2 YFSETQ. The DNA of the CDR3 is TGCGCCAGCAGCTTACAGGGGGGGGTTTCACCCCTCCACTTT. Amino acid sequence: CASSLQGGVSPLHF.

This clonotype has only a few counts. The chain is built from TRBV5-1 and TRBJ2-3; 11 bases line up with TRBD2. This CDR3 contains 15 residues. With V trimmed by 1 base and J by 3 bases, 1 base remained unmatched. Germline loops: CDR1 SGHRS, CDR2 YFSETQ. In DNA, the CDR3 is TGCGCCAGCAGCTTGTGGACTAGCGGGACAGATACGCAGTATTTT. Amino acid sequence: CASSLWTSGTDTQYF. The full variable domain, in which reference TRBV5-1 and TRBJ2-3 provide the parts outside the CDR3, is KAGVTQTPRYLIKTRGQQVTLSCSPISGHRSVSWYQQTPGQGLQFLFEYFSETQRNKGNFPGRFSGRQFSNSRSEMNVSTLELGDSALYLCASSLWTSGTDTQYFGPGTRLTVL.

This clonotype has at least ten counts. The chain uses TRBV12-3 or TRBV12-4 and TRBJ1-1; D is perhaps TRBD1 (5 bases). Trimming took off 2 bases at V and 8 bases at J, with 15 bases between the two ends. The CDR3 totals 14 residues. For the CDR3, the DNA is TGTGCCAGCAGTTTACAGTCCGGGGCCTCCGAAGCTTTCTTT. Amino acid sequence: CASSLQSGASEAFF.

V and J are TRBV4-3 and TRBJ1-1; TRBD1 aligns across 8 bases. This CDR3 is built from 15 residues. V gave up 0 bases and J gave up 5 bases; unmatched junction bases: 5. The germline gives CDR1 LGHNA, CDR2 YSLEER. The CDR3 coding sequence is TGCGCCAGCAGCCAAGACCAGGGGGCCGGGACTGAAGCTTTCTTT. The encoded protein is CASSQDQGAGTEAFF.

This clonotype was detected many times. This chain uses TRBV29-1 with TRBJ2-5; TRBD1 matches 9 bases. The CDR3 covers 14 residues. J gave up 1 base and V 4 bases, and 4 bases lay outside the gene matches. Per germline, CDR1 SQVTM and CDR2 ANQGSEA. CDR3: CSVAGTGSQETQYF. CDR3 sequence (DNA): TGCAGCGTTGCCGGGACAGGGAGCCAAGAGACCCAGTACTTC.

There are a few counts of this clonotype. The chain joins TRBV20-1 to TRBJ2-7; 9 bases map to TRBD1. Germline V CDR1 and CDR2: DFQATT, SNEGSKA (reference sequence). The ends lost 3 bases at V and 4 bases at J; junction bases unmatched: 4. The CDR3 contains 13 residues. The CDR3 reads CSARPDRGYEQYF. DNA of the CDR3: TGCAGTGCTAGGCCGGACAGGGGTTACGAGCAGTACTTC.

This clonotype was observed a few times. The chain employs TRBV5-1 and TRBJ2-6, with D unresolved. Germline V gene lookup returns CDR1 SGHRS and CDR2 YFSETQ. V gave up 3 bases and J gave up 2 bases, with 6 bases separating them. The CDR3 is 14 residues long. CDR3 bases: TGCGCCAGCAGCTCGCTTACTGGGGCCAACGTCCTGACTTTC. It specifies CASSSLTGANVLTF. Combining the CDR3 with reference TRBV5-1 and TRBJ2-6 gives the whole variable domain KAGVTQTPRYLIKTRGQQVTLSCSPISGHRSVSWYQQTPGQGLQFLFEYFSETQRNKGNFPGRFSGRQFSNSRSEMNVSTLELGDSALYLCASSSLTGANVLTFGAGSRLTVL.

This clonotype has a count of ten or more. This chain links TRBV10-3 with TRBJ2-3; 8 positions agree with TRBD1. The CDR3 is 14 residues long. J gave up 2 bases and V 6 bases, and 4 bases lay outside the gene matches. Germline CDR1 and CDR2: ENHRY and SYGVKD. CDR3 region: CAIRRTGPTDTQYF. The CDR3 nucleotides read TGTGCCATCAGAAGGACAGGGCCCACAGATACGCAGTATTTT.

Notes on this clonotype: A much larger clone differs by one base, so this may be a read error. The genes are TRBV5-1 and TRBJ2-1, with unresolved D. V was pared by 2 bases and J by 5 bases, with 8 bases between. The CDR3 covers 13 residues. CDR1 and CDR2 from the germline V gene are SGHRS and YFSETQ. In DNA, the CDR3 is TGCGCCAGCAGCTTCGAGGCAGACAATGAGCAGTTCTTC. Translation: CASSFEADNEQFF.

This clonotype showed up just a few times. CDR3 DNA: TGTGCCAGCAGTCTCGAGCGGGACGGGGAGCTGTTTTTT. The encoded protein is CASSLERDGELFF. The gene calls are TRBV6-4 and TRBJ2-2, with 7 bases that match TRBD2. The germline gives CDR1 MRHNA, CDR2 SNTAGT. J lost 7 bases, V lost 5 bases, and 4 bases had no gene match. The CDR3 runs 13 residues.

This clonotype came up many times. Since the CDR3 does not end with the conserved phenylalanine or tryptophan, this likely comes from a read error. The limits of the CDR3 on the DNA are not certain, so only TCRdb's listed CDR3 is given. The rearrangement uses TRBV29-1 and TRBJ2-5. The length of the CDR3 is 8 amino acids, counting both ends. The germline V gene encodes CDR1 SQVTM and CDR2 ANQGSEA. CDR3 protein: CSVEQGEV.

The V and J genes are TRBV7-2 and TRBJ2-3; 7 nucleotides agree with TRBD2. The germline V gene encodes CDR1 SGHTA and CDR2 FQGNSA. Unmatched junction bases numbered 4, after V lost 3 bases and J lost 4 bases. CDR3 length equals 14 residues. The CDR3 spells CASSFGGSADTQYF. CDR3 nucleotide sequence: TGTGCCAGCAGCTTTGGCGGGAGTGCAGATACGCAGTATTTT.

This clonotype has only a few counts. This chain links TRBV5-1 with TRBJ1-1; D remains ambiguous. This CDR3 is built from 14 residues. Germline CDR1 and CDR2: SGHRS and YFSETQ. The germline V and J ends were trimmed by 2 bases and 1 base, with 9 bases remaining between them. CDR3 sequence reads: CASSLSDSNTEAFF. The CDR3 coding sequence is TGCGCCAGCAGCTTAAGCGACTCGAACACTGAAGCTTTCTTT. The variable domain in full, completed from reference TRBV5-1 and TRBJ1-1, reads KAGVTQTPRYLIKTRGQQVTLSCSPISGHRSVSWYQQTPGQGLQFLFEYFSETQRNKGNFPGRFSGRQFSNSRSEMNVSTLELGDSALYLCASSLSDSNTEAFFGQGTRLTVV.

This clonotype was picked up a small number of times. The CDR3 sequence: CASNRGGVNYGYTF. In DNA form, the CDR3 reads TGTGCCAGCAACAGGGGGGGTGTTAACTATGGCTACACCTTC. V is TRBV2 and J is TRBJ1-2, with 8 positions matching TRBD1. V gave up 7 bases and J gave up 1 base; unmatched junction bases: 5. Germline V gene lookup returns CDR1 SNHLY and CDR2 FYNNEI. The CDR3 runs to 14 residues.

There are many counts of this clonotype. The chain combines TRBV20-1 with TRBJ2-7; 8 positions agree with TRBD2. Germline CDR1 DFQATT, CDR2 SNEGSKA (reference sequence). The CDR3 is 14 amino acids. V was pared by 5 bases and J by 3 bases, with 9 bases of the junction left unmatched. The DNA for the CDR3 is TGCAGTGCTGGCTTACTAGCGGATCTCTACGAGCAGTACTTC. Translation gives CSAGLLADLYEQYF.

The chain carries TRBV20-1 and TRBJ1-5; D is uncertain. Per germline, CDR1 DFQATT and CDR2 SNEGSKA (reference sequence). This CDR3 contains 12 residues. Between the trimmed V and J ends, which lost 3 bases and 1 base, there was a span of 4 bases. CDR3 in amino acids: CSASASNQPQHF. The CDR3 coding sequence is TGCAGTGCTAGCGCGAGCAATCAGCCCCAGCATTTT.

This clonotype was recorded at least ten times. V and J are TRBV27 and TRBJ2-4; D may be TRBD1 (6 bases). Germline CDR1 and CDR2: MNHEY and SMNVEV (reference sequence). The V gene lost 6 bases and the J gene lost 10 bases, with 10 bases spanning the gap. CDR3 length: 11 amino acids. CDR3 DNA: TGTGCCAGCAGGTCGAGGGGGATTCAGTACTTC. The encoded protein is CASRSRGIQYF.

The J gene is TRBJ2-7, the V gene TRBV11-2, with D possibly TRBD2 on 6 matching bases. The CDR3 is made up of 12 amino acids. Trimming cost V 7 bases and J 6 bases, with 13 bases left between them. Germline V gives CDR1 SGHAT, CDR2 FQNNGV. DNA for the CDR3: TGTGCCAGCAAAAGACTAGTTCCCGAGCAGTACTTC. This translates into CASKRLVPEQYF.

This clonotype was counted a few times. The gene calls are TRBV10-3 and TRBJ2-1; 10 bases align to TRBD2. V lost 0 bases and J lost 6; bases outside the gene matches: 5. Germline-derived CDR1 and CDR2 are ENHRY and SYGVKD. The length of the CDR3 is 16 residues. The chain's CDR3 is CAISESPSGRVNEQFF. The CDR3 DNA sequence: TGTGCCATCAGTGAGTCCCCTAGCGGGAGAGTCAATGAGCAGTTCTTC.

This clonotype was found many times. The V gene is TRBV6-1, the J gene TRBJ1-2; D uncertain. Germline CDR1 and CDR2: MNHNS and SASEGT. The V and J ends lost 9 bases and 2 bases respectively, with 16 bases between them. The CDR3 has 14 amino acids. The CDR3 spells CASTTPRNNYGYTF. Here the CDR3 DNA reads TGTGCCAGTACCACTCCTAGGAACAACTATGGCTACACCTTC.

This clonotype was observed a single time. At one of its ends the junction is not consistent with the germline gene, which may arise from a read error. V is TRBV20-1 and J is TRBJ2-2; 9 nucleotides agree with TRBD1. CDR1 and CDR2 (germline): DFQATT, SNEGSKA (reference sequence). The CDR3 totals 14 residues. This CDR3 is CSASTGGSAGELYF. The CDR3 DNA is TGCAGTGCTTCCACAGGGGGCTCGGCCGGGGAGCTGTATTTT.

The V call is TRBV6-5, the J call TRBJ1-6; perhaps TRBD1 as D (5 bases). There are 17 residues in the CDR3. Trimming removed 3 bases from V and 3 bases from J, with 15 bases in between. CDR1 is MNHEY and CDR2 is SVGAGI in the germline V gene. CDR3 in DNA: TGTGCCAGCAGTTATCTCCGGGACGTTAACTATAATTCACCCCTCCACTTT. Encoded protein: CASSYLRDVNYNSPLHF.

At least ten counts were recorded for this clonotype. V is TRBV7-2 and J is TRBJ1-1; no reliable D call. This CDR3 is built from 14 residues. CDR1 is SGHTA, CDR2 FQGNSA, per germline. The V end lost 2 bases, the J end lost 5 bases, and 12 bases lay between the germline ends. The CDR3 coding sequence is TGTGCCAGCAGCTTATCTAGGTTGGAGACTGAAGCTTTCTTT. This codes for CASSLSRLETEAFF.